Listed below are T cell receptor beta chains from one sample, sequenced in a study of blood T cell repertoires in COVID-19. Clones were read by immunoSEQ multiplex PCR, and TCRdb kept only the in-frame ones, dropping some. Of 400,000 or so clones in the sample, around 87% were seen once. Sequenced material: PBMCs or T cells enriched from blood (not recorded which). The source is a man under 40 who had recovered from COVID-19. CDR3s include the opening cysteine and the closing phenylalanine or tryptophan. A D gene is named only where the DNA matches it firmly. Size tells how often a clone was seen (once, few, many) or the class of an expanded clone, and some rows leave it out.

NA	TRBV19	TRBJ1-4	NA	TGTGCCAGTAGTATACAGGGTTTCAGTGAAAAACTGTTTTTT	CASSIQGFSEKLFF
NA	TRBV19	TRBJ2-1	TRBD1	TGTGCCAGCGGGACAGGGGGTAACAATGAGCAGTTCTTC	CASGTGGNNEQFF
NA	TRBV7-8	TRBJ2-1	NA	TGTGCCAGCAGCTTAAAGTTGCGGGGATCTGGCGAGGGAGAGCAGTTCTTC	CASSLKLRGSGEGEQFF
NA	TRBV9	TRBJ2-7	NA	TGTGCCAGCAGCGTAGCCCCTCAGGTCTCCTACGAGCAGTACTTC	CASSVAPQVSYEQYF
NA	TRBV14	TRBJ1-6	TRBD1	TGTGCCAGCAGCCAAGCAGGGACAGGGATACGGTCACCCCTCCACTTT	CASSQAGTGIRSPLHF
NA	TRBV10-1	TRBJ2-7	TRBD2	TGCGCCAATAGCGGGAGGCGAAACGAGCAGTACTTC	CANSGRRNEQYF
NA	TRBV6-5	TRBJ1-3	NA	TGTGCCAGCAGTTGGACAGCCTCTGGAAACACCATATATTTT	CASSWTASGNTIYF
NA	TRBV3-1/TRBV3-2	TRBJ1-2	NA	TGTGCCAGCAGCCAGCAGGCACGAGGCTACACCTTC	CASSQQARGYTF
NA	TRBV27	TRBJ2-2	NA	TGTGCCAGCAGTGCCTCCAGATCCGGGGAGCTGTTTTTT	CASSASRSGELFF
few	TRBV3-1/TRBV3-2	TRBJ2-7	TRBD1	TGTGCCAGCAGCCAACTGCAGGGGGCTTTCTACGAGCAGTACTTC	CASSQLQGAFYEQYF
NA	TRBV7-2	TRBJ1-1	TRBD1	TGTGCCAGCAGCTGGACAGGGGCTACTGAAGCTTTCTTT	CASSWTGATEAFF
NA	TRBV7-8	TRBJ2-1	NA	TGTGCCAGCAGCTTGTCCTTACCGGAGAGCTCCTACAATGAGCAGTTCTTC	CASSLSLPESSYNEQFF
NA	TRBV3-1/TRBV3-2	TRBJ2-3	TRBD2	TGTGCCAGCAGCCAAGAGGTGACTAGCGGATCAGATACGCAGTATTTT	CASSQEVTSGSDTQYF
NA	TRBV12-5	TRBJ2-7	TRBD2	TGTGCTAGTGGTTTGGTAATTCTAGGGACTAGCGGGTACTACGAGCAGTACTTC	CASGLVILGTSGYYEQYF
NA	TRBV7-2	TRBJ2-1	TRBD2	TGTGCCAGCAGCACCTCAGCGGGAGGGTTCAATGAGCAGTTCTTC	CASSTSAGGFNEQFF
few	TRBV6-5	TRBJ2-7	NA	TGTGCCAGCAGTTATATACCGGGTACCTACGAGCAGTACTTC	CASSYIPGTYEQYF
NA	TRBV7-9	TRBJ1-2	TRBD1	TGTGCCAGCAGCCTTGCAGGGGGCGACTATGGCTACACCTTC	CASSLAGGDYGYTF
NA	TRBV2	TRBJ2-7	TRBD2	TGTGCCAGCAGGCTACTAGCGGTGGGCTCCTACGAGCAGTACTTC	CASRLLAVGSYEQYF
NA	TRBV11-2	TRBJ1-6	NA	TGTGCCAGCAGCCCGCCGGGACAAGGGGCACCCCTCCACTTT	CASSPPGQGAPLHF
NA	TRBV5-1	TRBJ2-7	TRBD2	TGCGCCAGCCGGCGGGAGGACGAGCAGTACTTC	CASRREDEQYF
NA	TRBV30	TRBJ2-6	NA	TGTGCCTGGAGGACACAAACTGGGGCCAACGTCCTGACTTTC	CAWRTQTGANVLTF
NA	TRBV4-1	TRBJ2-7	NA	TGCGCCAGCAGCCAAGATAGCGAGCAGTACTTC	CASSQDSEQYF
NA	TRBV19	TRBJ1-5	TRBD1	TGTGCCAGTAGGGGACAGAGAAATCAGCCCCAGCATTTT	CASRGQRNQPQHF
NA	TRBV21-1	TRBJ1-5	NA	TGTGCCAGCAGCAATAGACAGGGGGCGAGCGGCAATCAGCCCCAGCATTTT	CASSNRQGASGNQPQHF
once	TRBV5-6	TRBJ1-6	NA	TGTGCCAGCAGACAAACGGGAGCCGTGAATTCACCCCTCCACTTT	CASRQTGAVNSPLHF
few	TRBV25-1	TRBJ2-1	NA	TGTGCCAGCGCACTAAGGAGTGAGCAGTTCTTC	CASALRSEQFF
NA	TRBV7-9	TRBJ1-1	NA	TGTGCCAGCGGTCCTGCAGAAGAAGCTTTCTTT	CASGPAEEAFF
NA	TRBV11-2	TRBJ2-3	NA	TGTGCCAGCAGCCCGTTCACAGATACGCAGTATTTT	CASSPFTDTQYF
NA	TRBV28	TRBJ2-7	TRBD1	TGTGCCAGCAGTGGACAGGGGCCTCCCTACGAGCAGTACTTC	CASSGQGPPYEQYF
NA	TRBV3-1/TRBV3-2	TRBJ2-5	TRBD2	TGTGCCAGCAGCCAGAGACTAGCGGGTATCCAAGAGACCCAGTACTTC	CASSQRLAGIQETQYF
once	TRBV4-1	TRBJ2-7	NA	TGCGCCAGCAGCCAGGGGGCTTTCTACGAGCAGTACTTC	CASSQGAFYEQYF
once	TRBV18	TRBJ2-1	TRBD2	TGTGCCAGCTCCCCCGGGGCGGGAGGGAACAATGAGCAGTTCTTC	CASSPGAGGNNEQFF
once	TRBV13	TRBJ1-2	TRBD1	TGTGCCAGCAGCCTACGGGGAGAGGGACAGGGGGATGGCTACACCTTC	CASSLRGEGQGDGYTF
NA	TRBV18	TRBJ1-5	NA	TGTGCCAGCTCACCTGGACAAGCTAATCAGCCCCAGCATTTT	CASSPGQANQPQHF
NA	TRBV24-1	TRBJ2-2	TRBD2	TGTGCCACCAGTGAGAATAGCGGGAGTTGGTACACCGGGGAGCTGTTTTTT	CATSENSGSWYTGELFF
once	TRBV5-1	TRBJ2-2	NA	TGCGCCAGCACCATGATCGGCGGGACCACGAACACCGGGGAGCTGTTTTTT	CASTMIGGTTNTGELFF
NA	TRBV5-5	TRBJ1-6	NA	TGTGCCAGCACCCGTCTCGAGATCGGGGGGTCCTATAATTCACCCCTCCACTTT	CASTRLEIGGSYNSPLHF
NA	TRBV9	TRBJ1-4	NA	TGTGCCAGCAGCGCGGGGGGAAAACTGTTTTTT	CASSAGGKLFF
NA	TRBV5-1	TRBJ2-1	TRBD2	TGCGCCAGCACTATCGAACTAGCGGCCTCCTACAATGAGCAGTTCTTC	CASTIELAASYNEQFF
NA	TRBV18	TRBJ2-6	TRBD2	TGTGCCAGCTCACCGGCGGGGGGAACTAGTAGTGGGGCCAACGTCCTGACTTTC	CASSPAGGTSSGANVLTF
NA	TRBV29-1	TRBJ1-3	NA	TGCAGCGTTGAAGATAACGAGATGGATTTT	CSVEDNEMDF
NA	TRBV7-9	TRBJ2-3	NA	TGTGCCAGCAGCAAGTCGGGTGAGGCAGATACGCAGTATTTT	CASSKSGEADTQYF
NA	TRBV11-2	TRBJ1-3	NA	TGTGCCAGCAGCGCCGAGGTTGGCCCTGGAAACACCATATATTTT	CASSAEVGPGNTIYF
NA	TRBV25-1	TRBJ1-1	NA	TGTGCCAGCGAGCTGAACACTGAAGCTTTCTTT	CASELNTEAFF
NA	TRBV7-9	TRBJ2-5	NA	TGTGCCAGCAGGACCTATAGCGGAACTAACCAAGAGACCCAGTACTTC	CASRTYSGTNQETQYF